This T cell receptor (beta chain) was captured by sequencing in a study of shared clonotypes between healthy human individuals. The germline gives CDR1 GTSNPN, CDR2 SVGIG (reference sequence). There are 12 residues in the CDR3. The V end lost 4 bases, the J end lost 6 bases, and 12 bases lay between the germline ends. The repertoire was sequenced with immunoSEQ multiplex PCR; TCRdb's copy has only in-frame clones and lacks some. The table lists roughly 1,000,000 clones, about four fifths of them singletons, with 0.5% to 0.65% in the top ten. This clone has ten or more counts. The gene calls are TRBV30 and TRBJ1-2; D is unclear. This receptor was taken from a man in his late teens or twenties in good health. Some clones in this sample may be carry-over from other donors' samples. Sequencing used memory CD4+ T cells from PBMCs. This sample's subset: CD45RA-negative fraction. The CDR3 protein is CAWNGFVDGYTF. For the CDR3, the DNA is TGTGCCTGGAATGGTTTCGTTGATGGCTACACCTTC. Full variable domain (outside the CDR3, taken from reference TRBV30 and TRBJ1-2): SQTIHQWPATLVQPVGSPLSLECTVEGTSNPNLYWYRQAAGRGLQLLFYSVGIGQISSEVPQNLSASRPQDRQFILSSKKLLLSDSGFYLCAWNGFVDGYTFGSGTRLTVV.